One sample yielded the 18 T cell receptor beta chains listed below, sequenced in a study of CD8 T cells in Susac syndrome. It was with random hexamers that about 0.45 to 1 ug RNA was reverse transcribed. MiXCR, run by TCRdb on the immunoSEQ multiplex PCR reads, gives a single entry per CDR3 protein. Here the sample spans around 190,000 distinct CDR3 sequences, over 85% being singletons. The source material was CD4+ T cells from PBMCs. These receptors were obtained from a human donor in good health.

DNA of the CDR3: TGTGCCAGCAGCCAACGACAGGGGGTGTTGGCAGATACGCAGTATTTT. Protein product: CASSQRQGVLADTQYF. The chain has TRBV3-1 and TRBJ2-3; 9 bases are a match to TRBD1. CDR3 length: 16 residues. After removal of 2 bases from V and 4 bases from J, the junction contained 7 bases not matched to a gene. Per the germline V gene, CDR1 is LGHDT and CDR2 is YNNKEL (reference sequence).

The chain combines TRBV7-2 with TRBJ2-3; the D gene is possibly TRBD2 (6 bases). This CDR3 spans 14 amino acids. Trimming pared 8 bases from V and 2 bases from J, leaving 14 bases between. In germline, CDR1 is SGHTA, CDR2 FQGNSA. As DNA, the CDR3 is TGTGCCAGCGGCCTCGGAGGGTTCACAGATACGCAGTATTTT. It codes for CASGLGGFTDTQYF.

The chain links TRBV2 to TRBJ2-1, with D perhaps matching TRBD1 (6 bases). V was cut by 7 bases and J by 14 bases, with 18 bases left in between. There are 12 residues in the CDR3. Germline V gene lookup returns CDR1 SNHLY and CDR2 FYNNEI. CDR3 nucleotide sequence: TGTGCCAGCAAGACCCCTGGACAGTTAGAGTTCTTC. Translation: CASKTPGQLEFF.

The chain couples TRBV13 to TRBJ2-1, with TRBD2 matching 10 bases. The CDR3 sequence is 16 residues long. Germline values: CDR1 PRHDT, CDR2 FYEKMQ (reference sequence). The V and J ends lost 3 bases and 3 bases, in that order; junction bases with no gene match: 5. In DNA, the CDR3 is TGTGCCAGCAGCTTGTATATAGCGGGGGGCTACAATGAGCAGTTCTTC. Translation: CASSLYIAGGYNEQFF.

The count of this clonotype is one. J is TRBJ1-4 and V is TRBV29-1, with 9 bases identical to TRBD1. Germline CDR1 and CDR2: SQVTM and ANQGSEA. The CDR3 loop spans 16 amino acids. J lost 0 bases, V lost 6 bases, and 8 bases had no gene match. This CDR3 is CSVRDRDVATNEKLFF. In DNA, the CDR3 is TGCAGCGTCCGGGACAGGGATGTTGCAACTAATGAAAAACTGTTTTTT.

The chain recombines TRBV29-1 with TRBJ1-2; D not certain. This CDR3 spans 14 amino acids. Germline values: CDR1 SQVTM, CDR2 ANQGSEA. V was trimmed by 1 base and J by 2 bases, leaving 11 bases between them. In DNA, the CDR3 is TGCAGCGTTGAAGCAGGCGTCTTGAACTATGGCTACACCTTC. This codes for CSVEAGVLNYGYTF.

This clonotype was seen more than once but under ten times. The chain combines TRBV7-9 with TRBJ2-3; TRBD1 might be the D (6 bases). Trimming took off 1 base at V and 1 base at J, with 12 bases between the two ends. The CDR3 sequence is 16 residues long. Looked up from germline, CDR1 is SEHNR and CDR2 is FQNEAQ (reference sequence). Here the CDR3 DNA reads TGTGCCAGCAGCTTAGACGGCAGGGGTGGCACAGATACGCAGTATTTT. Translation: CASSLDGRGGTDTQYF.

CDR3 protein: CSATPRGAHQETQYF. The DNA of the CDR3 is TGCAGTGCTACGCCCCGCGGAGCTCACCAAGAGACCCAGTACTTC. The rearrangement joins TRBV20-1 to TRBJ2-5; D is ambiguous. Germline V gene sequence: CDR1 DFQATT, CDR2 SNEGSKA (reference sequence). The CDR3 is 15 amino acids. The V gene lost 4 bases and the J gene lost 0 bases, with 15 bases spanning the gap.

CDR3 in amino acids: CASSYRGGGTEAFF. The CDR3 nucleotides are TGTGCCAGCAGTTACAGGGGAGGAGGAACTGAAGCTTTCTTT. V gene TRBV27 combines with J gene TRBJ1-1; 7 bases align to TRBD1. The CDR3 has 14 amino acids. V lost 4 bases to trimming and J lost 5 bases; unmatched junction nucleotides: 7. Germline V gene sequence: CDR1 MNHEY, CDR2 SMNVEV (reference sequence).

In DNA form, the CDR3 reads TGTGCCAGCTCCCAGGGACAGGTTAGCAATCAGCCCCAGCATTTT. Protein: CASSQGQVSNQPQHF. The chain joins TRBV28 to TRBJ1-5, with 8 bases lining up with TRBD1. J was trimmed by 0 bases and V by 8 bases; bases with no gene match: 6. CDR3 length: 15 amino acids. The germline V gene has CDR1 MDHEN and CDR2 SYDVKM.

This clonotype turned up a few times. The J gene is TRBJ2-2, the V gene TRBV24-1, with D possibly being TRBD1 or TRBD2 (5 bases each). The germline gives CDR1 KGHDR, CDR2 SFDVKD. The V end was cut by 4 bases, the J end by 9 bases, with 14 bases between. The CDR3 contains 14 residues. The CDR3 DNA follows: TGTGCCACCAGTGACCGACGGGACGGCCGGGAGCTGTTTTTT. This gives the protein CATSDRRDGRELFF.

The chain is built from TRBV4-3 and TRBJ2-2; D may match TRBD1 or TRBD2 (5 bases each). Trimming pared 0 bases from V and 0 bases from J, leaving 5 bases between. The CDR3 extends over 15 amino acids. Germline CDR1 and CDR2: LGHNA and YSLEER. CDR3 DNA: TGCGCCAGCAGCCAAGAGGGGGCGAACACCGGGGAGCTGTTTTTT. As protein: CASSQEGANTGELFF.

This chain joins TRBV7-8 and TRBJ2-1, with 11 positions matching TRBD1. J was trimmed by 4 bases and V by 2 bases; bases with no gene match: 4. The CDR3 sequence is 16 residues long. CDR1 and CDR2 from the germline V gene are SGHVS and FQNEAQ. In nucleotides, the CDR3 is TGTGCCAGCAGCTTAAGGGGACAGGGGGTTTACAATGAGCAGTTCTTC. Protein sequence: CASSLRGQGVYNEQFF.

The genes are TRBV27 and TRBJ2-7, with a weak D call TRBD1 (5 bases). The CDR3 runs to 15 residues. Germline V gene lookup returns CDR1 MNHEY and CDR2 SMNVEV (reference sequence). V was pared by 3 bases and J by 0 bases, with 12 bases between. Here the CDR3 DNA reads TGTGCCAGCAGTTTGGTAAGGGGTAGCTCCTACGAGCAGTACTTC. It specifies CASSLVRGSSYEQYF.

Notes on this clonotype: An end of the junction differs from the germline gene, which may be a read error. The gene calls are TRBV12-3 or TRBV12-4 and TRBJ2-4; perhaps TRBD1 as D (5 bases). The CDR3 has 14 residues. The CDR3 DNA reads TGTGCCAGCAGAGGAACAGGAGCCAAAGACATTCAGTACTTC. Translation: CASRGTGAKDIQYF.

The rearrangement uses TRBV25-1 and TRBJ2-2; D tentatively fits TRBD1 or TRBD2 (6 bases each). The CDR3 totals 16 residues. V shed 0 bases and J shed 3 bases, with 11 bases lying between them. Germline CDR1 and CDR2: MGHDK and SYGVNS. CDR3 in amino acids: CASSEYGGRDTGELFF. DNA for the CDR3: TGTGCCAGCAGTGAATATGGGGGGCGGGACACCGGGGAGCTGTTTTTT.

The chain uses TRBV29-1 and TRBJ2-7; D might be TRBD2 (5 bases). Germline assignment: CDR1 SQVTM and CDR2 ANQGSEA. V was clipped by 6 bases and J by 0 bases, with 15 bases between them. The length of the CDR3 is 14 residues. The CDR3 here is CSVRGRANSYEQYF. CDR3 nucleotides: TGCAGCGTACGAGGGCGAGCGAACTCCTACGAGCAGTACTTC.

The chain combines TRBV5-4 with TRBJ2-7; D is ambiguous. CDR3 length: 15 amino acids. Germline lookup yields CDR1 SGHNT and CDR2 YYREEE (reference sequence). The V end lost 7 bases, the J end lost 0 bases, and 17 bases lay between the germline ends. The CDR3 loop is CASSPQWGSSYEQYF. CDR3 nucleotides: TGTGCCAGCTCGCCACAGTGGGGAAGCTCCTACGAGCAGTACTTC.